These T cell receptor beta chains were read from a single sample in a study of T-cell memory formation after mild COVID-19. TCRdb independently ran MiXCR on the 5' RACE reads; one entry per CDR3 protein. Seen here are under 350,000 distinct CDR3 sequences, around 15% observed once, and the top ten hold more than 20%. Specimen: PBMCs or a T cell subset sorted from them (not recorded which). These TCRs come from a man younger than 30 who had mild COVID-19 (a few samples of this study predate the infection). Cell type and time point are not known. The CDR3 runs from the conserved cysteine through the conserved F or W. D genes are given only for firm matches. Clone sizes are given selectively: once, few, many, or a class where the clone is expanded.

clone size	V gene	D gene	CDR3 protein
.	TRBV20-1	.	CSARVDIRQPQHF
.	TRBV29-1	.	CSSIRAGQTEQYF
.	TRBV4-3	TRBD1	CASSQERDRGRQETQYF
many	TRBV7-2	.	CASSGDTEQFF
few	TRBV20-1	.	CSASKPGALETQYF
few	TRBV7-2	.	CASSLVLRGGNEQFF
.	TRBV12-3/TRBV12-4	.	CASSFEGGPGGELFF
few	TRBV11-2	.	CASSLGMTYNEQFF
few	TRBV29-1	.	CSVERDTQYF
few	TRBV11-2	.	CASSLETSDTQYF
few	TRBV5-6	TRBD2	CASSTGLAGGSYNEQFF
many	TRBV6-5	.	CASGVYEQYF
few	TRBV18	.	CASSSTGHNEQFF
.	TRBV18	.	CASSPLRGEQYF
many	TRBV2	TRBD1	CATWAGQGGTGELFF
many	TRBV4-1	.	CASSQEGDPAYEQYF
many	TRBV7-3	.	CASSPGSPGETQYF
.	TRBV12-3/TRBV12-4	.	CASSSGPTTANYGYTF
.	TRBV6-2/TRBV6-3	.	CASKQNYGYTF
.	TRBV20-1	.	CSATRQGSGNTIYF
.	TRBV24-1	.	CATSDWRGQETQYF
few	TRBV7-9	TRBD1	CASSFGTVPLEAFF